This T cell receptor (beta chain) was identified during a study of CD8 T cells in ankylosing spondylitis. Notes on the study in general: Before this, some motif variants had been reported in reactive arthritis synovial fluid and blood. The authors reported significant enrichment of disease-linked clones in matched ankylosing spondylitis synovial fluid.

A few counts support this clonotype. Its antigen remains unidentified. Per germline, CDR1 SGHAT and CDR2 FQNNGV. V dropped 5 bases and J dropped 5; count of bases not matched to a gene: 8. The CDR3 is made up of 16 amino acids. In TCRdb, the 5' RACE reads were re-called with MiXCR into one record per CDR3 protein. The sample yields hundreds of thousands of distinct CDR3 sequences, less than 25% seen once. The sample taken for sequencing was blood, either unsorted or a sorted T cell fraction (not recorded which). This chain connects TRBV11-2 to TRBJ2-3, with 12 bases that match TRBD2. The clonotype comes from a female donor with ankylosing spondylitis or in good health (not recorded which). The CDR3 sequence: CASSRGGLAGIDTQYF. The CDR3 DNA reads as TGTGCCAGCAGCAGGGGCGGACTAGCGGGAATAGATACGCAGTATTTT.